These T cell receptor beta chains were read from a single sample in a study of vaccination and CD4 T cells after COVID-19. TCRdb passed the PCR reads through MiXCR, listing each CDR3 protein once. The table includes roughly 9,000 distinct CDR3 sequences, roughly a third detected once. These TCRs' antigens remain unknown. What was sequenced was CD4+ T cells from blood, cultured in vitro. The receptor source for this set is a human donor in good health. The CDR3 runs from the conserved cysteine through the conserved F or W. The order of the fields is D gene, J gene, clone size, V gene, CDR3 protein, CDR3 DNA. D genes are given only for firm matches. Clone sizes are given selectively: once, few, many, or a class where the clone is expanded.

>TRBD1|TRBJ1-2|NA|TRBV23-1
CASSQSPDRGRNYGYTF
TGCGCCAGCAGTCAATCCCCTGACAGGGGGCGAAACTATGGCTACACCTTC
>NA|TRBJ1-5|NA|TRBV20-1
CSGGGNQPQHF
TGCAGTGGAGGGGGCAATCAGCCCCAGCATTTT
>NA|TRBJ2-5|NA|TRBV6-5
CASSYVPRETQYF
TGTGCCAGCAGTTACGTGCCCAGGGAGACCCAGTACTTC
>NA|TRBJ2-3|few|TRBV24-1
CATSSEGPSLTDTQYF
TGTGCCACCAGCTCGGAAGGGCCCTCCCTCACAGATACGCAGTATTTT
>NA|TRBJ2-1|once|TRBV20-1
CSAGGLRIDDEQFF
TGCAGTGCTGGGGGCCTTCGCATCGACGATGAGCAGTTCTTC
>NA|TRBJ2-1|few|TRBV19
CATISTGNPYNEQFF
TGTGCCACCATTTCGACGGGGAACCCCTACAATGAGCAGTTCTTC
>NA|TRBJ2-5|few|TRBV7-2
CASSSYQETQYF
TGTGCCAGCAGCTCGTACCAAGAGACCCAGTACTTC
>TRBD2|TRBJ2-7|once|TRBV5-1
CASSAGLAGGSHEQYF
TGCGCCAGCAGCGCGGGACTAGCGGGAGGTTCCCACGAGCAGTACTTC
>NA|TRBJ1-2|NA|TRBV6-1
CASSELPLRKQSTGYTF
TGTGCCAGCAGTGAACTTCCCCTCCGTAAACAGAGTACGGGCTACACCTTC
>NA|TRBJ2-3|few|TRBV7-2
CASSLGGGAVDTQYF
TGTGCCAGCAGCTTAGGTGGCGGGGCCGTGGATACGCAGTATTTT
>NA|TRBJ2-7|few|TRBV20-1
CSATRDSYEQYF
TGCAGTGCTACCAGGGACTCCTACGAGCAGTACTTC
>NA|TRBJ2-7|NA|TRBV7-2
CASSLAHGNYEQYF
TGTGCCAGCAGCTTAGCCCATGGAAATTACGAGCAGTACTTC
>TRBD1|TRBJ2-3|NA|TRBV10-3
CAIRTGTGGTDTQYF
TGTGCCATCAGAACAGGGACAGGGGGCACAGATACGCAGTATTTT
>NA|TRBJ2-7|NA|TRBV28
CASSFSGSSYEQYF
TGTGCCAGCAGTTTCTCCGGCAGCTCCTACGAGCAGTACTTC
>NA|TRBJ1-1|NA|TRBV12-3/TRBV12-4
CASSPRGDTEAFF
TGTGCCAGCAGTCCTCGGGGGGACACTGAAGCTTTCTTT
>NA|TRBJ2-7|once|TRBV27
CASSLFRARVYEQYF
TGTGCCAGCAGTTTATTCAGGGCCCGGGTCTACGAGCAGTACTTC
>NA|TRBJ1-2|few|TRBV15
CATSRGNYGYTF
TGTGCCACCAGCAGGGGGAACTATGGCTACACCTTC
>NA|TRBJ2-3|NA|TRBV20-1
CSSYGTEQDTQYF
TGCAGTTCGTACGGGACGGAACAAGATACGCAGTATTTT
>TRBD1|TRBJ2-2|NA|TRBV6-7
CAGTSDRGFANTGELFF
TGTGCCGGCACCAGTGACAGGGGTTTTGCAAACACCGGGGAGCTGTTTTTT
>NA|TRBJ2-7|few|TRBV29-1
CSVETESNYEQYF
TGCAGCGTCGAAACGGAATCCAACTACGAGCAGTACTTC
>NA|TRBJ1-5|NA|TRBV25-1
CASSELGYQPQHF
TGTGCCAGCAGTGAATTGGGATATCAGCCCCAGCATTTT
>TRBD2|TRBJ2-5|NA|TRBV11-2
CASSGEAGGFGETQYF
TGTGCCAGCAGCGGAGAGGCGGGAGGTTTTGGAGAGACCCAGTACTTC
>TRBD2|TRBJ2-4|NA|TRBV28
CASSATSGSVLAKNIQYF
TGTGCCAGCAGTGCCACTAGCGGGAGTGTGCTAGCCAAAAACATTCAGTACTTC
>TRBD1|TRBJ2-3|NA|TRBV9
CASSETGGLSTDTQYF
TGTGCCAGCAGCGAGACAGGGGGACTAAGCACAGATACGCAGTATTTT
>NA|TRBJ2-7|few|TRBV5-8
CASSLAGLSYEQYF
TGTGCCAGCAGCTTGGCGGGCCTCTCCTACGAGCAGTACTTC
>NA|TRBJ1-2|NA|TRBV27
CASSLSGRTGYTF
TGTGCCAGCAGTCTATCAGGGAGGACTGGCTACACCTTC
>NA|TRBJ2-3|few|TRBV6-2/TRBV6-3
CASSYSLGNTQYF
TGTGCCAGCAGTTACAGCTTGGGAAATACGCAGTATTTT
>TRBD1|TRBJ2-1|NA|TRBV7-2
CASSPGQKQFNEQFF
TGTGCCAGCAGCCCGGGACAGAAGCAATTCAATGAGCAGTTCTTC
>TRBD2|TRBJ2-3|NA|TRBV27
CASARGGTTDTQYF
TGTGCCAGCGCCCGGGGGGGGACAACCGATACGCAGTATTTT
>NA|TRBJ1-2|NA|TRBV6-5
CASSYGFPLANYGYTF
TGTGCCAGCAGTTACGGCTTCCCATTAGCTAACTATGGCTACACCTTC
>NA|TRBJ2-7|once|TRBV10-3
CAISESNPHGRFSYEQYF
TGTGCCATCAGTGAGTCGAACCCCCACGGGAGATTCTCCTACGAGCAGTACTTC
>TRBD1|TRBJ1-5|medium-sized|TRBV24-1
CASQGDGGNQPQHF
TGTGCCTCCCAGGGGGACGGGGGCAATCAGCCCCAGCATTTT
>NA|TRBJ1-4|NA|TRBV19
CASSTTGEKLFF
TGTGCCAGTAGTACTACAGGGGAAAAACTGTTTTTT
>NA|TRBJ1-1|NA|TRBV20-1
CSAYTGTLNTEAFF
TGCAGTGCTTATACCGGGACACTGAACACTGAAGCTTTCTTT
>TRBD2|TRBJ2-5|NA|TRBV2
CASSDSQRTSVKETQYF
TGTGCCAGCAGTGATAGCCAGAGGACTAGCGTCAAAGAGACCCAGTACTTC
>NA|TRBJ2-7|NA|TRBV2
CASTGFLLGEQYF
TGTGCCAGCACGGGATTTTTGCTCGGCGAGCAGTACTTC
>TRBD2|TRBJ2-1|NA|TRBV30
CAWNLIAGGMNEQFF
TGTGCCTGGAACCTAATAGCGGGAGGAATGAATGAGCAGTTCTTC
>NA|TRBJ2-7|few|TRBV19
CASSTTLDSGYEQYF
TGTGCCAGTAGTACCACCCTGGACAGTGGCTACGAGCAGTACTTC
>NA|TRBJ1-3|few|TRBV28
CASTHRGPGNTIYF
TGTGCCAGCACCCACCGGGGTCCTGGAAACACCATATATTTT
>NA|TRBJ2-1|few|TRBV20-1
CSAGLQISYNEQFF
TGCAGTGCCGGACTGCAAATATCCTACAATGAGCAGTTCTTC
>NA|TRBJ1-1|NA|TRBV18
CASSPLRTEAFF
TGTGCCAGCTCACCGTTGCGCACTGAAGCTTTCTTT
>NA|TRBJ1-1|NA|TRBV6-1
CASSDRGTNTEAFF
TGTGCCAGCAGTGACAGGGGAACGAACACTGAAGCTTTCTTT
>NA|TRBJ1-2|few|TRBV27
CASSSMLNYGYTF
TGTGCCAGCAGTTCGATGCTTAACTATGGCTACACCTTC
>NA|TRBJ1-1|NA|TRBV27
CASSPPPGRMPFF
TGTGCCAGCAGCCCCCCCCCAGGAAGAATGCCTTTCTTT
>NA|TRBJ2-3|NA|TRBV15
CATSRDAATDTQYF
TGTGCCACCAGCAGAGACGCGGCCACAGATACGCAGTATTTT
>TRBD2|TRBJ2-5|NA|TRBV6-1
CASASFSGPQETQYF
TGTGCCAGCGCATCCTTTAGCGGGCCCCAAGAGACCCAGTACTTC
>NA|TRBJ1-2|NA|TRBV7-2
CASSPAAVNYGYTF
TGTGCCAGCAGCCCAGCGGCAGTTAACTATGGCTACACCTTC
>NA|TRBJ2-7|once|TRBV6-2/TRBV6-3
CASSYSEVSSEQYF
TGTGCCAGCAGTTACTCGGAGGTCTCCTCCGAGCAGTACTTC